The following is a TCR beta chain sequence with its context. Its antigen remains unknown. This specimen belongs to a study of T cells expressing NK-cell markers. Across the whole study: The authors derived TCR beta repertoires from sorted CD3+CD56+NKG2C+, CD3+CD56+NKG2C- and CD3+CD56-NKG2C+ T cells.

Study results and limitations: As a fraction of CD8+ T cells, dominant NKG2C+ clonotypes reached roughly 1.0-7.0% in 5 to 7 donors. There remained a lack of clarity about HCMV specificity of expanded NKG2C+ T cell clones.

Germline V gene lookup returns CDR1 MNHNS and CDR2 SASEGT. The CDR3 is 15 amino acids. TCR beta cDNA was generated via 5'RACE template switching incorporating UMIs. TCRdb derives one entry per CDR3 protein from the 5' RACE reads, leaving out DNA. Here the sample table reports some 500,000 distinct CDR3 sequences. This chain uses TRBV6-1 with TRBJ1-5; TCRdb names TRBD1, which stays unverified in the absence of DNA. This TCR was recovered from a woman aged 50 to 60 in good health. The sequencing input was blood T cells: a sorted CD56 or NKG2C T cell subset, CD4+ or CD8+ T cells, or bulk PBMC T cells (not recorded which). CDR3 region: CASSERTGSRQPQHF.